Listed below are T cell receptor beta chains from one sample, sequenced in a study of T cell repertoires in ileal Crohn's disease. Profiled with immunoSEQ multiplex PCR; TCRdb holds only in-frame clones, not every one. The data show tens of thousands of clones, about 81% seen once. Source material: ileal tissue. The origin of the receptors is an adult with Crohn's disease. Both conserved end residues are part of each CDR3. Fields, in order: D gene, J gene, clone size, V gene, CDR3 DNA, CDR3 protein. The D gene is left open where the match is weak. Rows may omit the clone size; those that give it use once, few, many or a size class.

D gene: TRBD1
J gene: TRBJ1-1
clone size: few
V gene: TRBV2
CDR3 DNA: TGTGCCAGCAGTGGACAGGGCTTTGCTGAAGCTTTCTTT
CDR3 protein: CASSGQGFAEAFF

D gene: NA
J gene: TRBJ1-5
clone size: once
V gene: TRBV7-2
CDR3 DNA: TGTGCCAGCAATGTGGGGGCGAGCAATCAGCCCCAGCATTTT
CDR3 protein: CASNVGASNQPQHF

D gene: NA
J gene: TRBJ2-1
clone size: NA
V gene: TRBV6-6
CDR3 DNA: TGTGCCAGCAGTTACGGGGGGAACTACAATGAGCAGTTCTTC
CDR3 protein: CASSYGGNYNEQFF

D gene: TRBD2
J gene: TRBJ2-3
clone size: NA
V gene: TRBV10-3
CDR3 DNA: TGTGCCATCAGTATCCTAGCGGGGGGGCCAGCAGATACGCAGTATTTT
CDR3 protein: CAISILAGGPADTQYF

D gene: NA
J gene: TRBJ1-3
clone size: NA
V gene: TRBV9
CDR3 DNA: TGTGCCAGCAGCTCCGAGGGAAACACCATATATTTT
CDR3 protein: CASSSEGNTIYF

D gene: NA
J gene: TRBJ2-6
clone size: NA
V gene: TRBV9
CDR3 DNA: TGTGCCAGCAGCGTAGAACCAGGGTTCTCTGGGGCCAACGTCCTGACTTTC
CDR3 protein: CASSVEPGFSGANVLTF

D gene: TRBD2
J gene: TRBJ2-3
clone size: few
V gene: TRBV4-3
CDR3 DNA: TGCGCCAGCAGCCAAGATGAGGCTAGCGGGCCAATAGATACGCAGTATTTT
CDR3 protein: CASSQDEASGPIDTQYF

D gene: NA
J gene: TRBJ1-2
clone size: NA
V gene: TRBV6-6
CDR3 DNA: TGTGCCAGCAGTTACCAACAAATCTATGGCTACACCTTC
CDR3 protein: CASSYQQIYGYTF

D gene: TRBD1
J gene: TRBJ2-1
clone size: once
V gene: TRBV7-3
CDR3 DNA: TGTGCCAGCAGCCCACTTGGGACAGGGGCCAATGAGCAGTTCTTC
CDR3 protein: CASSPLGTGANEQFF

D gene: TRBD1
J gene: TRBJ1-4
clone size: NA
V gene: TRBV6-1
CDR3 DNA: TGTGCCAGCTTAGGGGGGACAGCCTCGGGGGAAAAACTGTTTTTT
CDR3 protein: CASLGGTASGEKLFF

D gene: NA
J gene: TRBJ1-2
clone size: NA
V gene: TRBV27
CDR3 DNA: TGTGCCAGCAGTTTATTCCCGGGCTATGGCTACACCTTC
CDR3 protein: CASSLFPGYGYTF

D gene: NA
J gene: TRBJ2-4
clone size: NA
V gene: TRBV11-2
CDR3 DNA: TGTGCCAGCAGCTTAGACCTGTCGAAAAACATTCAGTACTTC
CDR3 protein: CASSLDLSKNIQYF

D gene: NA
J gene: TRBJ2-7
clone size: few
V gene: TRBV6-5
CDR3 DNA: TGTGCCAGCAGCCCCGGAGGGATGGGTACATACGAGCAGTACTTC
CDR3 protein: CASSPGGMGTYEQYF

D gene: TRBD1
J gene: TRBJ1-1
clone size: NA
V gene: TRBV10-3
CDR3 DNA: TGTGCCATCAGCCACAGATCCGGGACAGGGGAGGAAACTGAAGCTTTCTTT
CDR3 protein: CAISHRSGTGEETEAFF

D gene: TRBD2
J gene: TRBJ2-7
clone size: NA
V gene: TRBV2
CDR3 DNA: TGTGCCAGCCGGGAGGACATGGACTACGAGCAGTACTTC
CDR3 protein: CASREDMDYEQYF

D gene: NA
J gene: TRBJ1-2
clone size: NA
V gene: TRBV4-2
CDR3 DNA: TGTGCCAGCAGCCAAGAGCAGGGGTATGGCTACACCTTC
CDR3 protein: CASSQEQGYGYTF

D gene: NA
J gene: TRBJ1-2
clone size: NA
V gene: TRBV4-3
CDR3 DNA: TGCGCCAGCAGCCAAGATAGGGAGACAGGCTACACCTTC
CDR3 protein: CASSQDRETGYTF

D gene: NA
J gene: TRBJ2-7
clone size: NA
V gene: TRBV5-1
CDR3 DNA: TGCGCCAGCAACACTGGAGGGACAGCCGGCCCCTACGAGCAGTACTTC
CDR3 protein: CASNTGGTAGPYEQYF

D gene: NA
J gene: TRBJ1-5
clone size: NA
V gene: TRBV7-9
CDR3 DNA: TGTGCCAGCAGCACTACGAACGGTGATCAGCCCCAGCATTTT
CDR3 protein: CASSTTNGDQPQHF

D gene: NA
J gene: TRBJ1-2
clone size: NA
V gene: TRBV30
CDR3 DNA: TGTGGGGGGGGGCGAGCCAACTATGGCTACACCTTC
CDR3 protein: CGGGRANYGYTF

D gene: TRBD1
J gene: TRBJ1-6
clone size: NA
V gene: TRBV19
CDR3 DNA: TGTGCCAGTAGGGAAGGACAGGTAGATAATTCACCCCTCCACTTT
CDR3 protein: CASREGQVDNSPLHF

D gene: TRBD1
J gene: TRBJ1-2
clone size: NA
V gene: TRBV10-2
CDR3 DNA: TGCGCCAGCAGTTACGGACAGGGCAGGGGCTACACCTTC
CDR3 protein: CASSYGQGRGYTF

D gene: TRBD2
J gene: TRBJ2-3
clone size: NA
V gene: TRBV27
CDR3 DNA: TGTGCCAGCACGGGACTACTTAGCACAGATACGCAGTATTTT
CDR3 protein: CASTGLLSTDTQYF

D gene: NA
J gene: TRBJ1-2
clone size: NA
V gene: TRBV10-3
CDR3 DNA: TGTGCCATCAGGGGGGACACCGCTAACTATGGCTACACCTTC
CDR3 protein: CAIRGDTANYGYTF

D gene: TRBD1
J gene: TRBJ2-5
clone size: NA
V gene: TRBV5-4
CDR3 DNA: TGTGCCAGCAGCGACCGACAGGGCGCAGAGACCCAGTACTTC
CDR3 protein: CASSDRQGAETQYF

D gene: NA
J gene: TRBJ2-7
clone size: NA
V gene: TRBV5-4
CDR3 DNA: TGTGCCAGCAGCTCGTCCTACGAGCAGTACTTC
CDR3 protein: CASSSSYEQYF

D gene: TRBD2
J gene: TRBJ2-7
clone size: NA
V gene: TRBV4-2
CDR3 DNA: TGTGCCAGCAGCCAAGGCCCGAGTAGCGGGGGGGTATACTACGAGCAGTACTTC
CDR3 protein: CASSQGPSSGGVYYEQYF

D gene: TRBD2
J gene: TRBJ2-7
clone size: NA
V gene: TRBV5-1
CDR3 DNA: TGCGCCAGCAGCTCCCTAGCGGGGGGTCCCCACGAGCAGTACTTC
CDR3 protein: CASSSLAGGPHEQYF

D gene: NA
J gene: TRBJ1-1
clone size: NA
V gene: TRBV18
CDR3 DNA: TGTGCCAGCTCACCCACGGCGGAGAGGCGGACTGAAGCTTTCTTT
CDR3 protein: CASSPTAERRTEAFF

D gene: TRBD1
J gene: TRBJ1-4
clone size: NA
V gene: TRBV5-1
CDR3 DNA: TGCGCCAGCAGCAGGGCCTCGACAGGGGGAGAAAAACTGTTTTTT
CDR3 protein: CASSRASTGGEKLFF

D gene: TRBD1
J gene: TRBJ1-6
clone size: NA
V gene: TRBV19
CDR3 DNA: TGTGCCAGTAGTGAAACAGGGGCTGTTCAGTCACCCCTCCACTTT
CDR3 protein: CASSETGAVQSPLHF

D gene: NA
J gene: TRBJ2-3
clone size: NA
V gene: TRBV9
CDR3 DNA: TGTGCCAGCAGCGGATCACAGGGAACGGGGATAGATACGCAGTATTTT
CDR3 protein: CASSGSQGTGIDTQYF

D gene: TRBD2
J gene: TRBJ2-2
clone size: NA
V gene: TRBV29-1
CDR3 DNA: TGCAGCGTTGAACCACTAGCGGGGGAGAACACCGGGGAGCTGTTTTTT
CDR3 protein: CSVEPLAGENTGELFF

D gene: NA
J gene: TRBJ2-5
clone size: NA
V gene: TRBV5-4
CDR3 DNA: TGTGCCAGCAGCTTGGGGGGGGAAAAAGAGACCCAGTACTTC
CDR3 protein: CASSLGGEKETQYF